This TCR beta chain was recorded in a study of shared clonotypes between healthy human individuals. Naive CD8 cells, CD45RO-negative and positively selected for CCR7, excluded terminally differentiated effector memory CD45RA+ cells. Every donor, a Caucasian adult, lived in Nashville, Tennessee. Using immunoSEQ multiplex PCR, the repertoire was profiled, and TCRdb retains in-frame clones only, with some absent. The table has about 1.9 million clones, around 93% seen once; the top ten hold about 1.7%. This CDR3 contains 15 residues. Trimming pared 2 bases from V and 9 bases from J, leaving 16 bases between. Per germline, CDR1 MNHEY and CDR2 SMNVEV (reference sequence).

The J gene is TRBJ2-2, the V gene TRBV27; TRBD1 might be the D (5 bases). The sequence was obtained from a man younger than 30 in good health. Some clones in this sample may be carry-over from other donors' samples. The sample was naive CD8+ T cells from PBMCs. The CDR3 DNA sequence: TGTGCCAGCAGTTTAGGGCAGGGTTCTCATCGGGAGCTGTTTTTT. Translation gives CASSLGQGSHRELFF.